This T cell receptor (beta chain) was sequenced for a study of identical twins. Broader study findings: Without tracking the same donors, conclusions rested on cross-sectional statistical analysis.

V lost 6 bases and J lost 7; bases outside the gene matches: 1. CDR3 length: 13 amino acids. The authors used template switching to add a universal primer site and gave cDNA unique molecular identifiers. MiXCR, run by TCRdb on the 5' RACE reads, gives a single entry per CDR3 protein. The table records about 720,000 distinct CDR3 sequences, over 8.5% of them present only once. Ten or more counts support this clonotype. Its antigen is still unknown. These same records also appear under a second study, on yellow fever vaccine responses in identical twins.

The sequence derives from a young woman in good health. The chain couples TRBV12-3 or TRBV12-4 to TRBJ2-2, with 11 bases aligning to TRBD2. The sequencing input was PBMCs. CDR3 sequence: CASRGLAVGELFF. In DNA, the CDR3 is TGTGCCAGCAGGGGACTAGCGGTCGGGGAGCTGTTTTTT.